A selection of T cell receptor beta chains follows, all from one sample in a study of neoadjuvant anti-PD-1 for oral cavity cancer. Here immunoSEQ multiplex PCR was the method, and the copy in TCRdb shows in-frame clones only, minus some. The sample holds about 14,000 clones, 66% seen once. The sample in question was PBMCs, obtained before nivolumab (anti-PD-1) treatment. These receptors were taken from a person between 35 and 79 years old with oral cavity squamous cell carcinoma. The CDR3 runs from the conserved cysteine through the conserved F or W. Fields, in order: clone size, D gene, J gene, V gene, CDR3 DNA, CDR3 protein. A D gene is named only where the DNA matches it firmly. Size is stated for part of the rows, as once, few or many counts, or as a class when the clone is expanded.

size: -
D: -
J: TRBJ2-3
V: TRBV11-2
DNA: TGTGCCAGCAGCCAGCTGGGGCGGGGGCGAGCAGTGGATACGCAGTATTTT
CDR3: CASSQLGRGRAVDTQYF

size: -
D: TRBD1
J: TRBJ1-2
V: TRBV7-9
DNA: TGTGCCAGCAGCCCCACCGGGACAGGGGGCTATGGCTACACCTTC
CDR3: CASSPTGTGGYGYTF

size: -
D: -
J: TRBJ1-3
V: TRBV5-4
DNA: TGTGCCAGCAGCTCTCGGGCGCTAAGCTCTGGAAACACCATATATTTT
CDR3: CASSSRALSSGNTIYF

size: few
D: -
J: TRBJ2-7
V: TRBV27
DNA: TGTGCCAGCAGTGAGGGACTCCTGAGCTCCTACGAGCAGTACTTC
CDR3: CASSEGLLSSYEQYF

size: few
D: -
J: TRBJ1-6
V: TRBV5-6
DNA: TGTGCCAGCAGCTTCCAGGACCCCAATTCACCCCTCCACTTT
CDR3: CASSFQDPNSPLHF

size: few
D: TRBD2
J: TRBJ2-7
V: TRBV6-5
DNA: TGTGCCAGCAGTTTGCTGGTAGGGAGGGTGGCTGCCGAGCAGTACTTC
CDR3: CASSLLVGRVAAEQYF

size: -
D: -
J: TRBJ2-3
V: TRBV5-5
DNA: TGTGCCAGCAGCTTAGGACCCACAGATACGCAGTATTTT
CDR3: CASSLGPTDTQYF

size: few
D: -
J: TRBJ1-5
V: TRBV18
DNA: TGTGCCAGTTCGCCGGGACATAGTAATCAGCCCCAGCATTTT
CDR3: CASSPGHSNQPQHF

size: -
D: -
J: TRBJ2-5
V: TRBV6-5
DNA: TGTGCCAGCAGTTACTCTACCGGGACGGGAGAGCAGTACTTC
CDR3: CASSYSTGTGEQYF

size: once
D: -
J: TRBJ1-5
V: TRBV4-1
DNA: TGCGCCAGCAGCCAAGAAACGGGTAGGCAGCCCCAGCATTTT
CDR3: CASSQETGRQPQHF

size: -
D: -
J: TRBJ1-2
V: TRBV2
DNA: TGTGCCAGCAGTGAAGTCCCGGGGGCCGGCTACACCTTC
CDR3: CASSEVPGAGYTF

size: -
D: TRBD1
J: TRBJ1-2
V: TRBV7-7
DNA: TGTGCCAGCAGTCGGACAGGAACGGCTAACTATGGCTACACCTTC
CDR3: CASSRTGTANYGYTF

size: -
D: -
J: TRBJ2-7
V: TRBV5-5
DNA: TGTGCCAGCAGCTTGGCGGGGAGCTTCGGCGAGCAGTACTTC
CDR3: CASSLAGSFGEQYF

size: -
D: -
J: TRBJ2-7
V: TRBV11-2
DNA: TGTGCCAGCAGCTTACTTCCCTCCTACGAGCAGTACTTC
CDR3: CASSLLPSYEQYF

size: -
D: -
J: TRBJ2-3
V: TRBV5-1
DNA: TGCGCCAGCAGCTTGGGCTTCGGAGATACGCAGTATTTT
CDR3: CASSLGFGDTQYF

size: few
D: -
J: TRBJ1-2
V: TRBV20-1
DNA: TGCAGTGCTAACGATCACTATGGCTACACCTTC
CDR3: CSANDHYGYTF

size: -
D: -
J: TRBJ2-2
V: TRBV19
DNA: TGTGCCAGTACCACCCGGGGGCTAGCCGCGAACACCGGGGAGCTGTTTTTT
CDR3: CASTTRGLAANTGELFF

size: -
D: -
J: TRBJ2-7
V: TRBV30
DNA: TGTGCCTGGAGTACAGGGTTGAACAGCGAGCAGTACTTC
CDR3: CAWSTGLNSEQYF

size: -
D: TRBD2
J: TRBJ2-1
V: TRBV29-1
DNA: TGCAGCGTTGGGGTGCGGGGGGAACTAGCGCCCGAGCAGTTCTTC
CDR3: CSVGVRGELAPEQFF

size: -
D: TRBD1
J: TRBJ1-2
V: TRBV18
DNA: TGTGCCAGCTCACCTACTCCGGGACAGGGGGCCTTTGGCTACACCTTC
CDR3: CASSPTPGQGAFGYTF

size: -
D: -
J: TRBJ2-3
V: TRBV29-1
DNA: TGCAGCGTTGACTTCGGGAGCGGCACAGATACGCAGTATTTT
CDR3: CSVDFGSGTDTQYF

size: -
D: -
J: TRBJ1-5
V: TRBV7-9
DNA: TGTGCCAGCAGCTTAGGTCAGCCCCAGCATTTT
CDR3: CASSLGQPQHF

size: -
D: TRBD1
J: TRBJ1-5
V: TRBV10-2
DNA: TGCGCCAGCAGTGGGGGGACAGGGGCTCAGCCCCAGCATTTT
CDR3: CASSGGTGAQPQHF

size: -
D: -
J: TRBJ1-1
V: TRBV29-1
DNA: TGCAGCGCCGGGGCCGACCTGAACACTGAAGCTTTCTTT
CDR3: CSAGADLNTEAFF

size: -
D: TRBD2
J: TRBJ2-7
V: TRBV2
DNA: TGTGCCGGAAGAGCGGGAGGGCCCCCCGAGCAGTACTTC
CDR3: CAGRAGGPPEQYF

size: -
D: TRBD2
J: TRBJ2-3
V: TRBV2
DNA: TGTGCCAGCAGCCGACTAGCGGGAGGTCGAGATACGCAGTATTTT
CDR3: CASSRLAGGRDTQYF

size: few
D: -
J: TRBJ2-2
V: TRBV11-3
DNA: TGTGCCAGCAGGGCAAGCCCGGAAACCGGGGAGCTGTTTTTT
CDR3: CASRASPETGELFF

size: -
D: -
J: TRBJ2-6
V: TRBV19
DNA: TGTGCCAGTAGTATCCCGGGGTCTGGGGCCAACGTCCTGACTTTC
CDR3: CASSIPGSGANVLTF

size: -
D: TRBD2
J: TRBJ2-1
V: TRBV9
DNA: TGTGCCAGCAGCGTTGGGGGAGGGACTATACTACAATATGAGCAGTTCTTC
CDR3: CASSVGGGTILQYEQFF

size: -
D: -
J: TRBJ1-1
V: TRBV28
DNA: TGTGCCAGCAGTTTCTCCCTAGGGGGAGCTTTCTTT
CDR3: CASSFSLGGAFF

size: -
D: -
J: TRBJ2-6
V: TRBV6-1
DNA: TGTGCCAGCAGTGAATGGGGCAGTCTAACCCCTTCTGGGGCCAACGTCCTGACTTTC
CDR3: CASSEWGSLTPSGANVLTF

size: -
D: -
J: TRBJ1-1
V: TRBV6-5
DNA: TGTGCCAGCAGACGAGAGAGGGCGGGTGAAGCTTTCTTT
CDR3: CASRRERAGEAFF

size: -
D: -
J: TRBJ1-2
V: TRBV6-1
DNA: TGTGCCAGCAGTCCCCGAGGGGACACTAACTATGGCTACACCTTC
CDR3: CASSPRGDTNYGYTF

size: -
D: -
J: TRBJ1-6
V: TRBV19
DNA: TGTGCCAGTAGTTGGAGTATTCTGTCGTCCTATAATTCACCCCTCCACTTT
CDR3: CASSWSILSSYNSPLHF

size: -
D: -
J: TRBJ2-1
V: TRBV5-1
DNA: TGCGCCAGCAGCCTGGGGACCAACGTTTTGGCCAATGAGCAGTTCTTC
CDR3: CASSLGTNVLANEQFF

size: -
D: TRBD1
J: TRBJ1-4
V: TRBV10-2
DNA: TGCGCCAGCCGTAGACAGGGGGCTAATGAAAAACTGTTTTTT
CDR3: CASRRQGANEKLFF

size: once
D: TRBD2
J: TRBJ2-1
V: TRBV15
DNA: TGTGCCACCAGCAGTCGGACTAGCGCTGCGAATGAGCAGTTCTTC
CDR3: CATSSRTSAANEQFF

size: few
D: -
J: TRBJ1-2
V: TRBV5-5
DNA: TGTGCCAGCAGCCCCAGACCTGCCTATGGCTACACCTTC
CDR3: CASSPRPAYGYTF

size: -
D: -
J: TRBJ1-2
V: TRBV19
DNA: TGTGCCAGTAGTCCCTTTGGGGGCCCTTTCTATGGCTACACCTTC
CDR3: CASSPFGGPFYGYTF

size: few
D: TRBD1
J: TRBJ1-2
V: TRBV15
DNA: TGTGCCACCAGCAGAGATCAGGACAGGGGGCACTATGGCTACACCTTC
CDR3: CATSRDQDRGHYGYTF

size: few
D: -
J: TRBJ1-2
V: TRBV25-1
DNA: TGTGCCAGCACCGATGATGAACAGGTCAGGGGCTATGGCTACACCTTC
CDR3: CASTDDEQVRGYGYTF

size: -
D: -
J: TRBJ2-4
V: TRBV2
DNA: TGTGCCAGCAGGTACGAAAACATTCAGTACTTC
CDR3: CASRYENIQYF